This TCR beta chain was retrieved from a study of blood T cells in healthy people across ages. The CDR3 consists of 15 residues. V dropped 6 bases and J dropped 0 bases, with 13 bases sitting between them. Germline loops: CDR1 MNHEY, CDR2 SVGEGT. It was with a sample-barcoded 5' primer and a J-beta primer mix that a second PCR of roughly 7 to 11 cycles was run. A single record per CDR3 protein comes from TCRdb applying MiXCR to the 5' RACE reads. The sample includes approximately 940,000 distinct CDR3 sequences, roughly 43% of them seen just once. This rearrangement joins TRBV6-2 or TRBV6-3 to TRBJ2-3; D is perhaps TRBD1 or TRBD2 (6 bases each). The sequenced sample consisted of blood. The clonotype originates from a young man in good health. The DNA of the CDR3 is TGTGCCAGCAGCTACAGGGACTTTAGCACAGATACGCAGTATTTT. It translates to CASSYRDFSTDTQYF.